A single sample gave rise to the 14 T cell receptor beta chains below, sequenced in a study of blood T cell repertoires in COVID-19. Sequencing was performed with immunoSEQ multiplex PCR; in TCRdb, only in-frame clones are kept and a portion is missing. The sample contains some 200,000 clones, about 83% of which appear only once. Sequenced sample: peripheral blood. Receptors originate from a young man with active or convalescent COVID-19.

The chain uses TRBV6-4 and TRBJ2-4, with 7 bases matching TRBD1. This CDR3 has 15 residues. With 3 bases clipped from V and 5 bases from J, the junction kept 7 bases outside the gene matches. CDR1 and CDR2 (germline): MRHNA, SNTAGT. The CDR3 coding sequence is TGTGCCAGCAGTGAGGGGGAAGGGGGCCAAAACATTCAGTACTTC. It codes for CASSEGEGGQNIQYF.

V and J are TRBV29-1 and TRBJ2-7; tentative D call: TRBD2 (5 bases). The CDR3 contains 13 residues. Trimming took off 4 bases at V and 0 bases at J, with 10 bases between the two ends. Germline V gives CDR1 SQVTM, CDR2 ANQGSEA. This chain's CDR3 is CSVVRGSSYEQYF. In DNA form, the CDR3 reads TGCAGCGTTGTCCGGGGTTCCTCCTACGAGCAGTACTTC.

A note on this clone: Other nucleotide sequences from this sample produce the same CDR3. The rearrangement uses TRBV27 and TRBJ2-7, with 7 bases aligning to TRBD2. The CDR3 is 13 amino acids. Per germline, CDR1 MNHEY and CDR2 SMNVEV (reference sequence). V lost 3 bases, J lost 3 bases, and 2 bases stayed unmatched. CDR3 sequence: CASSFSGGYEQYV. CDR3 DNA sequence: TGTGCCAGCAGTTTTTCGGGGGGCTACGAGCAGTACGTC.

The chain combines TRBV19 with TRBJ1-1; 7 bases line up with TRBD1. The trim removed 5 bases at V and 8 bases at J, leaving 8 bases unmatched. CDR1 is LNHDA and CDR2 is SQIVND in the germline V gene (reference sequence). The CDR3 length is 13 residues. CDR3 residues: CASSDRVGQEAFF. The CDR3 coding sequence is TGTGCCAGTAGTGACAGGGTCGGACAGGAAGCTTTCTTT.

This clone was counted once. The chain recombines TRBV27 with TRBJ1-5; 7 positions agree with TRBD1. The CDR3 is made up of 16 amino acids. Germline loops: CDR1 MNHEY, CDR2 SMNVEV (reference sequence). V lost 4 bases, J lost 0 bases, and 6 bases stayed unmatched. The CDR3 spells CASSSTGEYSNQPQHF. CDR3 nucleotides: TGTGCCAGCAGTTCAACAGGGGAGTATAGCAATCAGCCCCAGCATTTT.

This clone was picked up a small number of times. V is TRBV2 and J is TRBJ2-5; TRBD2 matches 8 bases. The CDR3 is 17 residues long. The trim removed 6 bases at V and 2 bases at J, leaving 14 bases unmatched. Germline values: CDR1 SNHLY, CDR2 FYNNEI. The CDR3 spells CASSTGLVSVWQETQYF. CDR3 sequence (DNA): TGTGCCAGCAGCACGGGACTAGTTTCGGTTTGGCAAGAGACCCAGTACTTC.

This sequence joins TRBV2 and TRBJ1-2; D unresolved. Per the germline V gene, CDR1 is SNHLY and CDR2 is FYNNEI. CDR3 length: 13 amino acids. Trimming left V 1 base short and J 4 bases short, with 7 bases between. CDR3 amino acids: CASSEGAAYGYTF. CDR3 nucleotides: TGTGCCAGCAGTGAAGGGGCAGCCTATGGCTACACCTTC.

The CDR3 sequence: CASSLGTGNTEAFF. CDR3 coding DNA: TGCGCCAGCAGCTTAGGGACAGGGAACACTGAAGCTTTCTTT. The rearrangement joins TRBV5-1 to TRBJ1-1, with 8 bases that match TRBD1. The CDR3 consists of 14 residues. Germline V gene lookup returns CDR1 SGHRS and CDR2 YFSETQ. Trimming removed 2 bases from V and 1 base from J; junction bases left unmatched: 1.

The CDR3 sequence: CATSRDQGGVTDTQYF. The CDR3 nucleotides read TGTGCCACCAGCAGAGATCAAGGGGGTGTCACAGATACGCAGTATTTT. The chain recombines TRBV15 with TRBJ2-3, with a weak D call TRBD1 (6 bases). The ends were cut back, 0 bases at V and 2 bases at J, with 12 bases in the middle. The CDR3 spans 16 residues. Looked up from germline, CDR1 is LNHNV and CDR2 is YYDKDF (reference sequence).

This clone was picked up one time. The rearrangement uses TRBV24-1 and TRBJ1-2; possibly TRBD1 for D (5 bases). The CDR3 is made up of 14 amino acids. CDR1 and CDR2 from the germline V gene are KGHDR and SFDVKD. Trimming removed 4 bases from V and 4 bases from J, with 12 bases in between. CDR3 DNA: TGTGCCACCAGTGACCCCGACAGCCCCTATGGCTACACCTTC. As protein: CATSDPDSPYGYTF.

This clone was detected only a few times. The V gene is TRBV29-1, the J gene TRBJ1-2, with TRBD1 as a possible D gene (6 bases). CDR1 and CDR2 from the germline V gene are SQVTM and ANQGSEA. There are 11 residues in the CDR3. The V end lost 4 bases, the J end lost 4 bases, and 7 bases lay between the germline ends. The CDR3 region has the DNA TGCAGCGTTGGGGACACCTATGGCTACACCTTC. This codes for CSVGDTYGYTF.

This CDR3 reads CASRPGLIHEQYF. In DNA, the CDR3 is TGTGCCAGCAGACCGGGACTGATCCACGAGCAGTACTTC. The chain is built from TRBV6-5 and TRBJ2-7; TRBD2 is a possible D gene (6 bases). CDR3 length: 13 amino acids. Germline V gene lookup returns CDR1 MNHEY and CDR2 SVGAGI. The V and J ends lost 6 bases and 5 bases respectively, with 14 bases between them.

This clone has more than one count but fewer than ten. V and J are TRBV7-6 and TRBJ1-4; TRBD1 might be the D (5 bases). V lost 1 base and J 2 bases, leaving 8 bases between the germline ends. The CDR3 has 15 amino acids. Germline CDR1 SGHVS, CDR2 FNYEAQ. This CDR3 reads CASSLGRGTNEKLFF. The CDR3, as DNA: TGTGCCAGCAGCTTAGGCCGGGGGACTAATGAAAAACTGTTTTTT. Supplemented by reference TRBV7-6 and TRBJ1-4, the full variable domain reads GAGVSQSPRYKVTKRGQDVALRCDPISGHVSLYWYRQALGQGPEFLTYFNYEAQQDKSGLPNDRFSAERPEGSISTLTIQRTEQRDSAMYRCASSLGRGTNEKLFFGSGTQLSVL.

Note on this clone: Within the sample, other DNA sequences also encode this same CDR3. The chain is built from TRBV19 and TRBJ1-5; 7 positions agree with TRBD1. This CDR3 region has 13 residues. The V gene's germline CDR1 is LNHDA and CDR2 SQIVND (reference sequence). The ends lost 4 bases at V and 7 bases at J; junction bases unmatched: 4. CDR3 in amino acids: CASSNDRDQPQHF. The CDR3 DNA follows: TGTGCCAGTAGTAATGACAGGGACCAGCCCCAGCATTTT.